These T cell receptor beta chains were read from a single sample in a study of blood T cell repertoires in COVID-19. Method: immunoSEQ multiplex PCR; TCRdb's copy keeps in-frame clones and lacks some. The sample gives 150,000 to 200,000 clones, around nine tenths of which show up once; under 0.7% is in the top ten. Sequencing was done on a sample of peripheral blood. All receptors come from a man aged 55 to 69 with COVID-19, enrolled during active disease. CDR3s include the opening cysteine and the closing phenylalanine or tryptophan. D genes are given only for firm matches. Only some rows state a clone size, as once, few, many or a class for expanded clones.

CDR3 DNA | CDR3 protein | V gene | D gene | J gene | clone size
TGTGCCAGCAGGGGAGTAAGCCAGGGACTAAACTATGGCTACACCTTC | CASRGVSQGLNYGYTF | TRBV4-2 | NA | TRBJ1-2 | NA
TGTGCCAGCAGTTTTCGACAGGGAAACAGGTTAGAAGCTTTCTTT | CASSFRQGNRLEAFF | TRBV27 | TRBD1 | TRBJ1-1 | NA
TGTGCCAGCAGGTCACTAGCGGCGGACACAGATACGCAGTATTTT | CASRSLAADTDTQYF | TRBV6-6 | TRBD2 | TRBJ2-3 | NA
TGTGCCAGCAGCCCAAAAACGACAGGGCGGAATTCACCCCTCCACTTT | CASSPKTTGRNSPLHF | TRBV5-4 | TRBD1 | TRBJ1-6 | NA
TGTGCCAGCAGCCCGAGGGTCGGCGAGCAGTACTTC | CASSPRVGEQYF | TRBV4-2 | NA | TRBJ2-7 | NA
TGTGCCAGCTCACCACTAGCGACAGGGACCGGGAGCGGGGAGCTGTTTTTT | CASSPLATGTGSGELFF | TRBV18 | NA | TRBJ2-2 | NA
TGTGCCAGCAGCTTAGGAACAGGGGCTAGCACAGATACGCAGTATTTT | CASSLGTGASTDTQYF | TRBV7-8 | TRBD1 | TRBJ2-3 | NA
TGTGCCAGCAGCCGGACTAGCGGAGGACTACGAGAGCAGTACTTC | CASSRTSGGLREQYF | TRBV13 | TRBD2 | TRBJ2-7 | NA
TGCAGCGTTGATTGGACTAAAGAAAGCACAGATACGCAGTATTTT | CSVDWTKESTDTQYF | TRBV29-1 | NA | TRBJ2-3 | NA
TGTGCCAGCAGTTTATCGGGGACAGGGGGTGACACCGGGGAGCTGTTTTTT | CASSLSGTGGDTGELFF | TRBV27 | TRBD1 | TRBJ2-2 | once
TGTGCCAGCAGCTTACAGGGGGGGGAGAATGAAAAACTGTTTTTT | CASSLQGGENEKLFF | TRBV5-4 | TRBD1 | TRBJ1-4 | once
TGCAGTGCTAGTAACGCAGGTACGCAGTATTTT | CSASNAGTQYF | TRBV20-1 | NA | TRBJ2-3 | NA
TGTGCCTGGAGTACAGACAGAATAGAGACCCAGTACTTC | CAWSTDRIETQYF | TRBV30 | NA | TRBJ2-5 | NA
TGTGCCAGCAGTGAACTAAATAAAGCTTTCTTT | CASSELNKAFF | TRBV25-1 | NA | TRBJ1-1 | few
TGTGCCAGCAGCTTAGGCCCAGATAACTATGGCTACACCTTC | CASSLGPDNYGYTF | TRBV7-2 | NA | TRBJ1-2 | NA
TGTGCCAGCAGGACGCAGGGAACCGGCTACACCTTC | CASRTQGTGYTF | TRBV27 | NA | TRBJ1-2 | NA
TGTGCCAGCAGCTACGACAGGAGCTCCTACAATGAGCAGTTCTTC | CASSYDRSSYNEQFF | TRBV7-2 | NA | TRBJ2-1 | once
TGTGCCAGCAGCTTTCCGGGTGCAGAGACCCAGTACTTC | CASSFPGAETQYF | TRBV7-3 | NA | TRBJ2-5 | once
TGTGCCAGCAGCCGAGGCCTTGGCAACAATCAGCCCCAGCATTTT | CASSRGLGNNQPQHF | TRBV7-8 | NA | TRBJ1-5 | NA
TGCGCCAGCAGCTTGGTTGCGAACTCCTACAATGAGCAGTTCTTC | CASSLVANSYNEQFF | TRBV5-1 | NA | TRBJ2-1 | NA
TGTGCCAGCAGCATGGACAGTATTTATGGCTACACCTTC | CASSMDSIYGYTF | TRBV9 | NA | TRBJ1-2 | NA
TGTGCCAGCAGCCACTTAAAGCCCCTAGCGGGGAGGACCGGGGAGCTGTTTTTT | CASSHLKPLAGRTGELFF | TRBV3-1/TRBV3-2 | TRBD2 | TRBJ2-2 | NA
TGCGCCAGCAGCCAGTTCGGGGGGAAGACCTACGAGCAGTACTTC | CASSQFGGKTYEQYF | TRBV4-1 | TRBD2 | TRBJ2-7 | once
TGTGCCAGCAGTGAACCGGGACTCCCGAGGGATCAGCCCCAGCATTTT | CASSEPGLPRDQPQHF | TRBV6-1 | NA | TRBJ1-5 | few
TGTGCCAGCAGCTTAGCGCCCGAGACAGGGAATACGCAGTATTTT | CASSLAPETGNTQYF | TRBV7-6 | TRBD1 | TRBJ2-3 | NA
TGTGCCAGCAGCCCCCGGGGGGTGCTCCCTAGCGGCTACACCTTC | CASSPRGVLPSGYTF | TRBV3-1/TRBV3-2 | NA | TRBJ1-2 | NA
TGTGCCAGCAGCCCCCAGGGCACAGGGATTGGGTATGAGCAGTTCTTC | CASSPQGTGIGYEQFF | TRBV7-3 | NA | TRBJ2-1 | few
TGTGCCAGCTCACCATCTTCCTCAGAGACCCAGTACTTC | CASSPSSSETQYF | TRBV18 | NA | TRBJ2-5 | NA
TGTGCCAGCAGCTACGGACAGGGAAGTCAGCCCCAGCATTTT | CASSYGQGSQPQHF | TRBV7-8 | TRBD1 | TRBJ1-5 | once
TGTGCCAGCTCGCCCGGGACAGGGGTTCAGAACACTGAAGCTTTCTTT | CASSPGTGVQNTEAFF | TRBV18 | TRBD1 | TRBJ1-1 | NA
TGTGCCAGCAGCGTAGCTACAGAGAACACTGAAGCTTTCTTT | CASSVATENTEAFF | TRBV9 | NA | TRBJ1-1 | NA
TGTGCCTGGAGTTTGGGGGGTAACTATGGCTACACCTTC | CAWSLGGNYGYTF | TRBV30 | NA | TRBJ1-2 | NA
TGTGCCATCAGTGAGTTGCCAGGGGAAGGCTACACCTTC | CAISELPGEGYTF | TRBV10-3 | NA | TRBJ1-2 | NA
TGTGCCAGCAGCAGGACCGGGACAGGGCTTCATAACTCTGGAAACACCATATATTTT | CASSRTGTGLHNSGNTIYF | TRBV5-8 | TRBD1 | TRBJ1-3 | NA